The next 5 T cell receptor beta chains were all read from a single sample in a study of blood T cell repertoires in COVID-19. Sequencing was performed with immunoSEQ multiplex PCR; in TCRdb, only in-frame clones are kept and a portion is missing. The table includes approximately 210,000 clones, roughly 86% detected once. Sample: peripheral blood. The receptors here all came from a woman aged 40 to 49 with acute or convalescent COVID-19.

This clone was seen just once. The rearrangement joins TRBV3-1 (or the pseudogene TRBV3-2) to TRBJ2-3; possibly TRBD2 for D (6 bases). The CDR3 extends over 14 amino acids. The germline CDR1 and CDR2 sequences are LGHDT and YNNKEL (reference sequence). V was cut by 4 bases and J by 4 bases, with 12 bases left in between. The chain's CDR3 is CASSPASAADTQYF. The DNA for the CDR3 is TGTGCCAGCAGCCCGGCTAGCGCCGCAGATACGCAGTATTTT.

This CDR3 is CASSLMAGQETQYF. CDR3 nucleotide sequence: TGTGCCAGCAGCTTAATGGCGGGACAAGAGACCCAGTACTTC. The chain employs TRBV7-9 and TRBJ2-5; TRBD2 might be the D (6 bases). Trimming pared 2 bases from V and 2 bases from J, leaving 9 bases between. The CDR3 length is 14 residues. CDR1 SEHNR and CDR2 FQNEAQ come from the germline V gene (reference sequence).

This chain uses TRBV27 with TRBJ1-5; no firm D call. The CDR3 contains 14 residues. Deletions cut 3 bases from V and 4 bases from J, with 10 bases between. Germline CDR1 and CDR2: MNHEY and SMNVEV (reference sequence). The CDR3, as DNA: TGTGCCAGCAGTTTTCAATCGGGGAATCAGCCCCAGCATTTT. Its translation is CASSFQSGNQPQHF.

This sequence joins TRBV19 and TRBJ2-7; D might be TRBD2 (7 bases). This CDR3 comprises 15 residues. The germline V and J ends were trimmed by 0 bases and 7 bases, with 16 bases remaining between them. Germline V CDR1 and CDR2: LNHDA, SQIVND (reference sequence). CDR3 coding DNA: TGTGCCAGTAGTATAGAGGCGGGGGCTATAGAGGAGCAGTACTTC. It is translated as CASSIEAGAIEEQYF.

This chain connects TRBV11-3 to TRBJ2-4, with TRBD1 identical over 7 bases. Germline V CDR1 and CDR2: SGHNT, YENEEA. The CDR3 is 14 amino acids. V was pared by 1 base and J by 7 bases, with 4 bases of the junction left unmatched. The CDR3 sequence: CASSLGPGQNIQYF. CDR3 nucleotides: TGTGCCAGCAGCTTAGGCCCGGGACAGAACATTCAGTACTTC.